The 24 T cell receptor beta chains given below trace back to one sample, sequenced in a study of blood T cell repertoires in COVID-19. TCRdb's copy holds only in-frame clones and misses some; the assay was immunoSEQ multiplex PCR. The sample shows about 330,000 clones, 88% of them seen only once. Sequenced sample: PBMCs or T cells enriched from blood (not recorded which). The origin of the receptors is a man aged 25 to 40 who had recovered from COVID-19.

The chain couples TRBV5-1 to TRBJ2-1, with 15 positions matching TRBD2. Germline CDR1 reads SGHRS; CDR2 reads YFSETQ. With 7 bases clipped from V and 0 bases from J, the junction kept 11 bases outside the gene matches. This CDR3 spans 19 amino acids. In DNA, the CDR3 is TGCGCCAGCGGGCCGCAGGGACTAGCGGGGGGCAGCTCCTACAATGAGCAGTTCTTC. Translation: CASGPQGLAGGSSYNEQFF.

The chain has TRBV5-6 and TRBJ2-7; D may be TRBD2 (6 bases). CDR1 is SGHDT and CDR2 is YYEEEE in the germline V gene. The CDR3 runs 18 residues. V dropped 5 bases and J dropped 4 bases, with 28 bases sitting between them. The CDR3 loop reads CASRPTNARLELPYEQYF. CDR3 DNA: TGTGCCAGCAGACCGACCAACGCTCGACTAGAGCTTCCATACGAGCAGTACTTC.

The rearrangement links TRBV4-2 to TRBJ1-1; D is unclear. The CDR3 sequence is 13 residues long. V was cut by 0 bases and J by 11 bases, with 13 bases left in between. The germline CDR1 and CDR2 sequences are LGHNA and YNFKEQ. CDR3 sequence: CASSQDVAREAFF. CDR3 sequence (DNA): TGTGCCAGCAGCCAAGATGTGGCCCGGGAGGCTTTCTTT.

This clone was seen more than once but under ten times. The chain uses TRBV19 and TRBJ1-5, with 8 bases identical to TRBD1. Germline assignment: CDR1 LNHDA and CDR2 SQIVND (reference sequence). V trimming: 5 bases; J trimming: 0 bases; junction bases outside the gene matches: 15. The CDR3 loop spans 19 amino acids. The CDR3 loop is CASSPRTGTEIYSNQPQHF. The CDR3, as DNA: TGTGCCAGTAGTCCAAGGACAGGGACGGAAATTTATAGCAATCAGCCCCAGCATTTT.

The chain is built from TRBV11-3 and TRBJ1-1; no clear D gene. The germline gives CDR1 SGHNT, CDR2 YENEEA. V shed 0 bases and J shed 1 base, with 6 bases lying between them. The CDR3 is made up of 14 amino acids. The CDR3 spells CASSLDGPNTEAFF. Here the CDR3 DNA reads TGTGCCAGCAGCTTAGATGGGCCGAACACTGAAGCTTTCTTT.

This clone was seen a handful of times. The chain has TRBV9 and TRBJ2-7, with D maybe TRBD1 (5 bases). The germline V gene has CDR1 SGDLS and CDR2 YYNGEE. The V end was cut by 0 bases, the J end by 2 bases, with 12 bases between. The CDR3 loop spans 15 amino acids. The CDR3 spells CASSVAPRDPYEQYF. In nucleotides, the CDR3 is TGTGCCAGCAGCGTAGCTCCCAGGGATCCCTACGAGCAGTACTTC.

The CDR3 nucleotides read TGTGCCACCCCGTGTCCGGAGGGCTACACCTTC. Translated: CATPCPEGYTF. This chain links TRBV24-1 with TRBJ1-2; D gene unclear. The CDR3 has 11 amino acids. Germline V lookup: CDR1 KGHDR, CDR2 SFDVKD. V lost 9 bases and J lost 8, with 12 bases in between.

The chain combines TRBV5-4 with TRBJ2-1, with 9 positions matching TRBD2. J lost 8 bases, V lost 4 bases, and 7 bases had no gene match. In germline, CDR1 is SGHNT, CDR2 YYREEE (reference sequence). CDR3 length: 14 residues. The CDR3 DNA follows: TGTGCCAGCAGCCCGCGGGGGGGCCGGGATGAGCAGTTCTTC. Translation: CASSPRGGRDEQFF.

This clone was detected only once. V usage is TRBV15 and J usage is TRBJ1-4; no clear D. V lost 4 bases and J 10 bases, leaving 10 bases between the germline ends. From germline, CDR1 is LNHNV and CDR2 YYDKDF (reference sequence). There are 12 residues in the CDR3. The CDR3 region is CATSISSGKLFF. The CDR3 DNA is TGTGCCACCAGCATCAGCTCAGGAAAACTGTTTTTT.

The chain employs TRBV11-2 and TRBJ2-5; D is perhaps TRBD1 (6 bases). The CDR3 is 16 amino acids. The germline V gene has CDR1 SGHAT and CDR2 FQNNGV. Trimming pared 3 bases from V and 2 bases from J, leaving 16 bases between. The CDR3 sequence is CASSFGDNSGQETQYF. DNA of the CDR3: TGTGCCAGCAGCTTTGGGGACAACAGTGGTCAAGAGACCCAGTACTTC.

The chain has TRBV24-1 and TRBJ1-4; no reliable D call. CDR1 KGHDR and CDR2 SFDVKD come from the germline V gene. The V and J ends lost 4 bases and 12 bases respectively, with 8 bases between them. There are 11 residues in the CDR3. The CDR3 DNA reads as TGTGCCACCAGTGACAGGAAGCAACTGTTTTTT. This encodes CATSDRKQLFF.

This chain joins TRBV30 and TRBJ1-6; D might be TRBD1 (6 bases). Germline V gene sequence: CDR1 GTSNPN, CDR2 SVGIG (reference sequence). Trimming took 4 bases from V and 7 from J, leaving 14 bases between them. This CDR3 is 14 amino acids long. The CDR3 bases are TGTGCCTGGACCCACAGGGCCCCCAATTCACCCCTCCACTTT. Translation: CAWTHRAPNSPLHF. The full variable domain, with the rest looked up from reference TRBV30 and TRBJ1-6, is SQTIHQWPATLVQPVGSPLSLECTVEGTSNPNLYWYRQAAGRGLQLLFYSVGIGQISSEVPQNLSASRPQDRQFILSSKKLLLSDSGFYLCAWTHRAPNSPLHFGNGTRLTVT.

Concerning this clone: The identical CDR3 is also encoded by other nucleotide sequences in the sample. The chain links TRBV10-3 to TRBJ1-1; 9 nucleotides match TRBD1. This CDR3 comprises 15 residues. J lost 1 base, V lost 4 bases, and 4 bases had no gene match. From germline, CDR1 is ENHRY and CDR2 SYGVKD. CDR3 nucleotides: TGTGCCATCAGTGGGCGACAGGGGGGGAACACTGAAGCTTTCTTT. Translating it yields CAISGRQGGNTEAFF.

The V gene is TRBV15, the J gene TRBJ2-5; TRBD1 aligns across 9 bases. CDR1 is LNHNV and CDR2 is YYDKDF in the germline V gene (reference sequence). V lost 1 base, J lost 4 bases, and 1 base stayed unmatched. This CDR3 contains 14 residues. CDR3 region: CATSRGDRVETQYF. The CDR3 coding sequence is TGTGCCACCAGCAGAGGGGACAGGGTAGAGACCCAGTACTTC. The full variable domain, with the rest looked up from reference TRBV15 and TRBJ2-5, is DAMVIQNPRYQVTQFGKPVTLSCSQTLNHNVMYWYQQKSSQAPKLLFHYYDKDFNNEADTPDNFQSRRPNTSFCFLDIRSPGLGDTAMYLCATSRGDRVETQYFGPGTRLLVL.

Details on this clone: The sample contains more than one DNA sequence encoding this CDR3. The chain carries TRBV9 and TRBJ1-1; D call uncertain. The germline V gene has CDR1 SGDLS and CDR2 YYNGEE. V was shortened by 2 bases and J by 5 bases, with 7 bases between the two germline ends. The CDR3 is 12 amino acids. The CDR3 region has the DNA TGTGCCAGCAGCGTCTCCGGGACTGAAGCTTTCTTT. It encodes CASSVSGTEAFF.

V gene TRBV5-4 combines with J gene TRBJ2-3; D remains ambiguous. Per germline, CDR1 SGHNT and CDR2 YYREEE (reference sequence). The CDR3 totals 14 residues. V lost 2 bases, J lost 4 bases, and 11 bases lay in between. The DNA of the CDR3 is TGTGCCAGCAGCTTTGGTGGTGGAGCAGATACGCAGTATTTT. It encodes CASSFGGGADTQYF.

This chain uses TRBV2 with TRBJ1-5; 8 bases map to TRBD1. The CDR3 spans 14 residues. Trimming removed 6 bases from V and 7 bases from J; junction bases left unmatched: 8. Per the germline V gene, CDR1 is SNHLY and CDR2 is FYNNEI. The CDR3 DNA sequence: TGTGCCAGCAGGGCAGGACAGGGAGGACAGCCCCAGCATTTT. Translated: CASRAGQGGQPQHF.

CDR3 residues: CASRLTGGGGVTEAFF. The CDR3 DNA reads TGTGCCAGCAGATTAACTGGGGGGGGTGGTGTGACTGAAGCTTTCTTT. The genes are TRBV28 and TRBJ1-1; a weak D match, TRBD1 (5 bases). Trimming removed 6 bases at V and 5 bases at J, with 22 bases between. This CDR3 has 16 amino acids. Germline V gene sequence: CDR1 MDHEN, CDR2 SYDVKM.

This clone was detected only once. This chain's CDR3 is CARTGGDFQETQYF. CDR3 nucleotide sequence: TGTGCCAGGACAGGGGGCGATTTCCAAGAGACCCAGTACTTC. The rearrangement links TRBV6-4 to TRBJ2-5; the match to TRBD1 covers 10 bases. Germline loops: CDR1 MRHNA, CDR2 SNTAGT. The V gene end was trimmed by 9 bases and the J gene end by 1 base; junction bases not matched to a gene: 5. There are 14 residues in the CDR3.

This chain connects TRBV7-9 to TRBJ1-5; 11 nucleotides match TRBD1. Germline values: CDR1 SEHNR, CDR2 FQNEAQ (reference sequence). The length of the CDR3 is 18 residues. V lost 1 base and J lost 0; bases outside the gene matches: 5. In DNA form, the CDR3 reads TGTGCCAGCAGCTTAGGGACAGGGGGCCGTTATAGCAATCAGCCCCAGCATTTT. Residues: CASSLGTGGRYSNQPQHF.

The CDR3 coding sequence is TGCGCCAGCAGCTACCAGGGTACAGGCTATGGCTACACCTTC. Amino acid sequence: CASSYQGTGYGYTF. The chain is built from TRBV5-1 and TRBJ1-2; tentatively, D is TRBD1 (5 bases). This CDR3 region has 14 residues. CDR1 and CDR2 (germline): SGHRS, YFSETQ. V dropped 3 bases and J dropped 4 bases, with 13 bases sitting between them.

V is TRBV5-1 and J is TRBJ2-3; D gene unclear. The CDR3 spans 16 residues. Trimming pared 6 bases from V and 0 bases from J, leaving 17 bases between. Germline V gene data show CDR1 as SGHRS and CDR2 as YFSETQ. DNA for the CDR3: TGCGCCAGCAAGTTTCTCCGAGATTCTAGCACAGATACGCAGTATTTT. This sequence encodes CASKFLRDSSTDTQYF. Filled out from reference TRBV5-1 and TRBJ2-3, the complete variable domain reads KAGVTQTPRYLIKTRGQQVTLSCSPISGHRSVSWYQQTPGQGLQFLFEYFSETQRNKGNFPGRFSGRQFSNSRSEMNVSTLELGDSALYLCASKFLRDSSTDTQYFGPGTRLTVL.

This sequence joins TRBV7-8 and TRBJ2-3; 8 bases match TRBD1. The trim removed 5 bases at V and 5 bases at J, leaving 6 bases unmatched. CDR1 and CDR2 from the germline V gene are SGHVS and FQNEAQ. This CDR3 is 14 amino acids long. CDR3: CASSDDRGEDTQYF. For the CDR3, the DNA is TGTGCCAGCAGCGACGACAGGGGTGAAGATACGCAGTATTTT.

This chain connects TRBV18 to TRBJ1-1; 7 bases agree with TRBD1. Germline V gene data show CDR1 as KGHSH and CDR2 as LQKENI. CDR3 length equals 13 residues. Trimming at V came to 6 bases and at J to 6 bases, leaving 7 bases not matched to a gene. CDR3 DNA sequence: TGTGCCAGCTCTCCCATGACAGGGTCTGAAGCTTTCTTT. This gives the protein CASSPMTGSEAFF.